Listed below are T cell receptor beta chains from one sample, sequenced in a study of early T cells in non-severe SARS-CoV-2 infection. TCRdb re-derived calls from the 5' RACE reads in MiXCR, one entry per CDR3 protein. The table has around 100,000 distinct CDR3 sequences, roughly 13% seen once. Sequencing was performed on whole blood. The receptors were gathered from an adult who was a healthcare worker with PCR-confirmed SARS-CoV-2 infection or an uninfected control (not recorded which). The CDR3 runs from the conserved cysteine through the conserved F or W. Each record gives: V gene, D gene, J gene, clone size, CDR3 DNA, CDR3 protein. D genes are given only for firm matches. Clone size appears in some rows only: once, few, many, or a class for an expanded clone.

TRBV11-2,-,TRBJ2-1,few,TGTGCCAGCAGCTTTCAGGGCGGCAATGAGCAGTTCTTC,CASSFQGGNEQFF
TRBV2,-,TRBJ2-4,-,TGTGCCAGCAGTGATTGGCTAGCTACTATAATTCAGTACTTC,CASSDWLATIIQYF
TRBV12-3/TRBV12-4,-,TRBJ2-5,few,TGTGCCAGCAGGGACACCGGTTGGCAAGAGACCCAGTACTTC,CASRDTGWQETQYF
TRBV12-3/TRBV12-4,TRBD2,TRBJ2-2,-,TGTGCCAGCAGTCTCCGTCTAGCGGACACCGGGGAGCTGTTTTTT,CASSLRLADTGELFF
TRBV15,-,TRBJ2-2,-,TGTGCCACCAGCAGAGATGCCGGGACTTCATTTACCGGGGAGCTGTTTTTT,CATSRDAGTSFTGELFF
TRBV3-1,-,TRBJ1-1,many,TGTGCCAGCAGCCAAGTGGGTCCCAGGGTCCCTGAAGCTTTCTTT,CASSQVGPRVPEAFF
TRBV7-2,-,TRBJ2-5,few,TGTGCCAGCAGCTTAGGACAGAGGGAGACCCAGTACTTC,CASSLGQRETQYF
TRBV6-5,-,TRBJ2-5,-,TGTGCCAGCAGCTGGGGGGAGACCCAGTACTTC,CASSWGETQYF
TRBV11-2,-,TRBJ2-3,many,TGTGCCAGCAGCCCACTCTCCGATACGCAGTATTTT,CASSPLSDTQYF
TRBV6-5,TRBD1,TRBJ2-7,-,TGTGCCAGCAGTTACTCGACAGGGTACGAGCAGTACTTC,CASSYSTGYEQYF
TRBV5-4,-,TRBJ2-3,-,TGTGCCAGCAGCGACAATGACCAAGAACGCACAGATACGCAGTATTTT,CASSDNDQERTDTQYF
TRBV3-1,-,TRBJ2-1,many,TGTGCCAGCAGCCAAGGACTCTCAAGCTCCTACAATGAGCAGTTCTTC,CASSQGLSSSYNEQFF
TRBV7-9,TRBD1,TRBJ2-5,-,TGTGCCAGCAGCAGAACAGGGGAACAAGAGACCCAGTACTTC,CASSRTGEQETQYF
TRBV28,TRBD1,TRBJ1-1,few,TGTGCCAGCAGTTTGACAGGGTTTAGTGAAGCTTTCTTT,CASSLTGFSEAFF
TRBV20-1,-,TRBJ2-7,-,TGCAGTGCTAGATCAGACAGGTCGACCTACGAGCAGTACTTC,CSARSDRSTYEQYF
TRBV21-1,-,TRBJ2-3,many,TGTGCCAGCAGCGACCCGACAGATACGCAGTATTTT,CASSDPTDTQYF
TRBV5-1,-,TRBJ1-4,many,TGCGCCAGCAGAACAATCGGGGCAACTAATGAAAAACTGTTTTTT,CASRTIGATNEKLFF
TRBV20-1,TRBD2,TRBJ2-1,many,TGCAGTGCTAGGAGCCTAGCGGATGAGCAGTTCTTC,CSARSLADEQFF
TRBV7-8,-,TRBJ2-3,many,TGTGCCAGCAGCTTAGAAGGGCAGGGTCCAGATACGCAGTATTTT,CASSLEGQGPDTQYF
TRBV7-9,-,TRBJ1-6,many,TGTGCCAGCAGCTTAGCGGTGGACAGCCATTCACCCCTCCACTTT,CASSLAVDSHSPLHF
TRBV28,-,TRBJ2-3,-,TGTGCCAGCAACCCAAGAGGGGAGAGAAGCACAGATACGCAGTATTTT,CASNPRGERSTDTQYF
TRBV28,-,TRBJ2-5,many,TGTGCCAGCCAACAGGGAGGGTTGGCAGAGACCCAGTACTTC,CASQQGGLAETQYF
TRBV19,-,TRBJ1-2,many,TGTGCCAGTACCCTTGGCGATGGCTACACCTTC,CASTLGDGYTF
TRBV4-1,-,TRBJ1-5,many,TGCGCCAGCAGTGAGACAGTTTATAAGCCCCAGCATTTT,CASSETVYKPQHF
TRBV20-1,-,TRBJ2-3,many,TGCAGTGCTAGATCATCACAGACTACGCAGTATTTT,CSARSSQTTQYF
TRBV7-6,TRBD2,TRBJ2-2,-,TGTGCCAGCAGCCCTACGGGGGGGGCCGGGGAGCTGTTTTTT,CASSPTGGAGELFF
TRBV29-1,TRBD2,TRBJ2-7,many,TGCAGCGTTGAAGAACGCGGGAGGCCTGAGCAGTACTTC,CSVEERGRPEQYF
TRBV7-6,TRBD2,TRBJ2-1,few,TGTGCCAGCACCCCGACCGGGCGGGGTAGCGGGAGCAATGAGCAGTTCTTC,CASTPTGRGSGSNEQFF
TRBV24-1,-,TRBJ2-3,-,TGTGCCACCAGTGATACCACGAAGCCAGATACGCAGTATTTT,CATSDTTKPDTQYF
TRBV7-8,TRBD1,TRBJ1-1,-,TGTGCCAGCACGTGGACAGGGGTCCTGAACACTGAAGCTTTCTTT,CASTWTGVLNTEAFF
TRBV20-1,TRBD2,TRBJ2-5,few,TGCAGTAGCACAGACCTAGCGGGAGGAGAGACCCAGTACTTC,CSSTDLAGGETQYF
TRBV18,-,TRBJ1-5,-,TGTGCCAGCTCAACTCGGACAGAAGATCAGCCCCAGCATTTT,CASSTRTEDQPQHF
TRBV6-6,-,TRBJ1-6,-,TGTGCCAGCAGTTACGGCAGCACTCTCTCCTATAATTCACCCCTCCACTTT,CASSYGSTLSYNSPLHF
TRBV20-1,-,TRBJ1-1,-,TGCAGTGCTAGAGGACAGGCATACACTGAAGCTTTCTTT,CSARGQAYTEAFF